This TCR beta chain was observed in a study of cytotoxic CD8 clonotypes in ibrutinib-treated CLL. At the level of the study: Responses comprised 24 partial and 2 complete; at median around six years, roughly 15 remained remitted and some twelve progressed. With a range of 6 to 36, the median treatment time before response samples were taken was about twelve months.

After removal of 0 bases from V and 9 bases from J, the junction contained 9 bases not matched to a gene. Germline assignment: CDR1 SGHRS and CDR2 YFSETQ. The CDR3 runs to 16 residues. Sequencing was performed with immunoSEQ multiplex PCR; in TCRdb, only in-frame clones are kept and a portion is missing. The data hold some 29,000 clones, with approximately 68% observed a single time. Study-wide points: Ibrutinib response saw clonality rise, and progression saw it return toward baseline. The times at which samples were taken varied between sustained-remission and progressing patients.

For this clone: Its antigen is unknown.

This clonotype originated in a human donor with chronic lymphocytic leukemia. Sequencing used PBMCs, obtained after 24 months of ibrutinib treatment. This chain connects TRBV5-1 to TRBJ2-1, with 10 bases identical to TRBD2. CDR3: CASSLARLAGATEQFF. CDR3 bases: TGCGCCAGCAGCTTGGCCCGGCTAGCGGGGGCGACTGAGCAGTTCTTC.